This TCR beta chain is drawn from a study of blood T cell repertoires in COVID-19. The CDR3 has 15 residues. Germline V gene data show CDR1 as LGHNA and CDR2 as YSLEER. V was trimmed by 0 bases and J by 4 bases, leaving 10 bases between them. This clone is a singleton in its sample. TCRdb's table, derived via immunoSEQ multiplex PCR, lists solely in-frame clones and lacks some. The repertoire consists of almost 20,000 clones, with about 88% occurring once and the leading ten covering 30% to 40%. The chain carries TRBV4-3 and TRBJ2-1, with D perhaps matching TRBD2 (6 bases). The sequence was obtained from a human donor with active COVID-19. The donor label of this sample is uncertain. The sequenced material came from peripheral blood. In DNA, the CDR3 is TGCGCCAGCAGCCAAGATCGGGAGCAGTACAATGAGCAGTTCTTC. Its translation: CASSQDREQYNEQFF.